The clone carrying this T cell receptor beta chain has more than one count but fewer than ten. Its antigen is undetermined. The sample originates from a study of CD8+ T cells in alopecia areata. At the level of the study: A 6-month period off drug followed tofacitinib, which lasted 6 to 18 months.

Extracted RNA was reverse transcribed, and the resulting cDNA served as sequencing template. Some clones are missing from TCRdb's copy, which holds only in-frame ones; the method was immunoSEQ multiplex PCR. The data show about 200,000 clones, about 58% seen once. The treatment here: oral pan-JAK inhibitor, 5-10 mg twice daily. Germline V gives CDR1 MDHEN, CDR2 SYDVKM. The CDR3 loop spans 14 amino acids. V was clipped by 6 bases and J by 3 bases, with 12 bases between them. Regarding the study as a whole: With one nonresponder, baseline CD8+ expansion's link to response remains uncertain.

The origin of this receptor is a human donor with alopecia areata. This chain links TRBV28 with TRBJ1-5; D remains ambiguous. This specimen consisted of CD4+ T cells sorted from blood, obtained at week 4, from a patient treated with tofacitinib. The CDR3 coding sequence is TGTGCCAGCAGCTCCCTTGGGGTCAATCAGCCCCAGCATTTT. It yields the protein CASSSLGVNQPQHF.